One and the same sample provided the 22 T cell receptor beta chains below, sequenced in a study of sequential checkpoint blockade in melanoma. Treatment meaning: randomized to nivolumab then ipilimumab (arm A) or the reverse (arm B). Sequenced by immunoSEQ multiplex PCR; TCRdb stores in-frame clones only, minus some. The profile shows more than 9,000 clones, roughly 72% of them singletons. Specimen: CD8+ T cells sorted from blood (inferred from file names), collected from a patient given nivolumab and ipilimumab in sequence. Receptor source: a human donor with melanoma.

The chain couples TRBV7-9 to TRBJ2-5; 7 bases fit TRBD1. TRBJ2-7 matches the DNA end more closely, so the J call is doubtful. Per germline, CDR1 SEHNR and CDR2 FQNEAQ (reference sequence). CDR3 length: 14 amino acids. Written as DNA, the CDR3 is TGTGCCAGCATCGGTACAGGGGCGACGGACGAGCAGTACTTC. It translates to CASIGTGATDEQYF.

The chain joins TRBV28 to TRBJ2-6; D gene uncertain. Germline CDR1 MDHEN, CDR2 SYDVKM. The ends were cut back, 6 bases at V and 0 bases at J, with 12 bases in the middle. This CDR3 comprises 16 residues. The CDR3, as DNA: TGTGCCAGCAGCCCCCTAACGAGCTCTGGGGCCAACGTCCTGACTTTC. Encoded protein: CASSPLTSSGANVLTF.

DNA for the CDR3: TGTGCCAGCAGCGGGGACAAACCTTATGAGCAGTTCTTC. Encoded protein: CASSGDKPYEQFF. The V call is TRBV7-2, the J call TRBJ2-1; weak D call: TRBD1 (6 bases). This CDR3 is 13 amino acids long. V lost 5 bases and J 8 bases, leaving 13 bases between the germline ends. CDR1 and CDR2 from the germline V gene are SGHTA and FQGNSA.

V and J are TRBV4-3 and TRBJ2-7, with 8 nucleotides matching TRBD2. The V gene end was trimmed by 0 bases and the J gene end by 2 bases; junction bases not matched to a gene: 12. Per germline, CDR1 LGHNA and CDR2 YSLEER. The CDR3 loop spans 18 amino acids. CDR3 sequence reads: CASSQDVGGGSPTYEQYF. The CDR3 coding sequence is TGCGCCAGCAGCCAAGATGTTGGCGGGGGGTCTCCCACCTACGAGCAGTACTTC.

This chain's CDR3 is CASSPFRNTEAFF. In DNA form, the CDR3 reads TGCGCCAGCAGCCCCTTCAGGAACACTGAAGCTTTCTTT. V gene TRBV4-3 combines with J gene TRBJ1-1; D remains ambiguous. This CDR3 spans 13 amino acids. Trimming pared 4 bases from V and 1 base from J, leaving 7 bases between. CDR1 and CDR2 from the germline V gene are LGHNA and YSLEER.

This chain uses TRBV5-1 with TRBJ2-1, with 8 bases lining up with TRBD2. Trimming at V came to 1 base and at J to 7 bases, leaving 1 base not matched to a gene. This CDR3 spans 13 amino acids. Looked up from germline, CDR1 is SGHRS and CDR2 is YFSETQ. Here the CDR3 DNA reads TGCGCCAGCAGCTTGAGCGGGGGTAATGAGCAGTTCTTC. It codes for CASSLSGGNEQFF.

The CDR3 nucleotides read TGTGCCAGCAGTTACTCGTCACCGGGGCCCCAGCATTTT. This codes for CASSYSSPGPQHF. The chain couples TRBV6-6 to TRBJ1-5, with unresolved D. Germline CDR1 MNHNY, CDR2 SVGAGI (reference sequence). This CDR3 is built from 13 residues. Trimming left V 0 bases short and J 9 bases short, with 9 bases between.

The chain combines TRBV28 with TRBJ1-5, with a weak D call TRBD1 (5 bases). V was pared by 7 bases and J by 2 bases, with 15 bases between. The CDR3 runs to 15 residues. Germline assignment: CDR1 MDHEN and CDR2 SYDVKM. The CDR3 sequence is CASTRKGLGNQPQHF. In DNA, the CDR3 is TGTGCCAGCACCCGAAAGGGGCTAGGCAATCAGCCCCAGCATTTT.

This clone has more than one count but fewer than ten. The chain combines TRBV15 with TRBJ2-5, with 8 positions matching TRBD2. The CDR3 sequence is 14 residues long. The V segment lost 1 base and the J segment 5 bases; nucleotides outside the gene matches: 3. Germline-derived CDR1 and CDR2 are LNHNV and YYDKDF (reference sequence). The CDR3 sequence is CATSRAGGVETQYF. CDR3 sequence (DNA): TGTGCCACCAGCAGAGCGGGGGGGGTGGAGACCCAGTACTTC.

The V and J genes are TRBV19 and TRBJ1-1; D uncertain. Germline values: CDR1 LNHDA, CDR2 SQIVND (reference sequence). Deletions cut 6 bases from V and 3 bases from J, with 17 bases between. This CDR3 has 15 residues. DNA of the CDR3: TGTGCCAGTAGCGAAGTCTACAACGGGGACACTGAAGCTTTCTTT. Residues: CASSEVYNGDTEAFF.

The chain has TRBV7-9 and TRBJ2-7; TRBD2 matches 7 bases. The CDR3 has 16 amino acids. V was pared by 5 bases and J by 2 bases, with 12 bases of the junction left unmatched. Germline V gene lookup returns CDR1 SEHNR and CDR2 FQNEAQ (reference sequence). The CDR3 sequence: CASSPERGVGAYEQYF. The CDR3 nucleotides are TGTGCCAGCAGCCCTGAACGGGGGGTTGGAGCCTACGAGCAGTACTTC.

V usage is TRBV29-1 and J usage is TRBJ2-7; D call uncertain. This CDR3 has 15 amino acids. CDR1 is SQVTM, CDR2 ANQGSEA, per germline. V lost 4 bases and J lost 6, with 22 bases in between. CDR3 in DNA: TGCAGCGTTGCCGGGTCCACCCATTCCATACTCGAGCAGTACTTC. Amino acids: CSVAGSTHSILEQYF.

J is TRBJ1-1 and V is TRBV6-5, with D perhaps matching TRBD1 (6 bases). Germline V gene sequence: CDR1 MNHEY, CDR2 SVGAGI. V lost 6 bases to trimming and J lost 8 bases, with 16 bases between them. This CDR3 has 13 amino acids. CDR3 amino acids: CASSPGGGREAFF. CDR3 nucleotides: TGTGCCAGCAGCCCCGGGGGCGGGAGGGAAGCTTTCTTT.

This chain links TRBV30 with TRBJ1-5; possibly TRBD1 for D (5 bases). The CDR3 totals 14 residues. Trimming removed 2 bases at V and 5 bases at J, with 13 bases between. Germline V gene data show CDR1 as GTSNPN and CDR2 as SVGIG (reference sequence). In DNA, the CDR3 is TGTGCCTGGAGTCAGGTCGGGGGGTATCAGCCCCAGCATTTT. Encoded protein: CAWSQVGGYQPQHF.

V is TRBV19 and J is TRBJ2-6; D unclear. The germline CDR1 and CDR2 sequences are LNHDA and SQIVND (reference sequence). V gave up 1 base and J gave up 4 bases, with 5 bases separating them. CDR3 length: 14 amino acids. The CDR3 nucleotides read TGTGCCAGTAGTATAGTGCGGGGGGCCAACGTCCTGACTTTC. The encoded protein is CASSIVRGANVLTF.

The CDR3 reads CASSNRRGGIEAFF. CDR3 coding DNA: TGTGCCAGCAGCAATCGGCGGGGGGGGATAGAAGCTTTCTTT. The chain is built from TRBV28 and TRBJ1-1; D perhaps matches TRBD1 (5 bases). Germline V gene data show CDR1 as MDHEN and CDR2 as SYDVKM. This CDR3 spans 14 amino acids. Trimming pared 6 bases from V and 8 bases from J, leaving 19 bases between.

This rearrangement joins TRBV29-1 to TRBJ2-7, with 7 positions matching TRBD1. The CDR3 consists of 13 residues. V shed 7 bases, J shed 0 bases, and the junction held 6 bases outside the gene matches. The germline V gene has CDR1 SQVTM and CDR2 ANQGSEA. The chain's CDR3 is CSALQGNSYEQYF. The CDR3 DNA is TGCAGCGCCCTACAGGGGAACTCCTACGAGCAGTACTTC.

J is TRBJ2-7 and V is TRBV28; D perhaps matches TRBD1 (6 bases). V was clipped by 2 bases and J by 2 bases, with 7 bases between them. From germline, CDR1 is MDHEN and CDR2 SYDVKM. The CDR3 has 13 amino acids. DNA of the CDR3: TGTGCCAGCAGTTTAAGGGGGACCTACGAGCAGTACTTC. Its protein is CASSLRGTYEQYF.

V usage is TRBV28 and J usage is TRBJ1-2, with D possibly matching TRBD1 (6 bases). There are 14 residues in the CDR3. V lost 6 bases, J lost 8 bases, and 19 bases lay in between. The germline V gene encodes CDR1 MDHEN and CDR2 SYDVKM. The CDR3 reads CASSPPGGAWGYTF. CDR3 coding DNA: TGTGCCAGCAGCCCCCCGGGGGGGGCCTGGGGCTACACCTTC.

This clone was recorded only once. The chain couples TRBV6-6 to TRBJ2-7, with TRBD1 matching 7 bases. Per the germline V gene, CDR1 is MNHNY and CDR2 is SVGAGI (reference sequence). The CDR3 loop spans 15 amino acids. J was trimmed by 0 bases and V by 2 bases; bases with no gene match: 4. The chain's CDR3 is CASSYRGQSSYEQYF. The CDR3 DNA reads as TGTGCCAGCAGTTACAGGGGGCAATCCTCCTACGAGCAGTACTTC.

J is TRBJ2-7 and V is TRBV19; 9 bases are a match to TRBD2. CDR3 length: 15 residues. The germline CDR1 and CDR2 sequences are LNHDA and SQIVND (reference sequence). V trimming: 4 bases; J trimming: 2 bases; junction bases outside the gene matches: 6. CDR3 loop: CASSNSGGFPYEQYF. DNA for the CDR3: TGTGCCAGTAGTAACAGCGGGGGGTTCCCCTACGAGCAGTACTTC.

The chain employs TRBV5-5 and TRBJ2-7, with 8 nucleotides matching TRBD2. The CDR3 extends over 12 amino acids. The germline V gene has CDR1 SGHKS and CDR2 YYEKEE (reference sequence). V dropped 3 bases and J dropped 12; count of bases not matched to a gene: 8. The CDR3 DNA reads as TGTGCCAGCAGCTCCCTAGGACGGGAGGGGTACTTC. It specifies CASSSLGREGYF.